This TCR beta chain came from a study of cytomegalovirus exposure and HLA in healthy donors. As regards this clone: Its antigen remains unidentified.

The germline gives CDR1 MNHEY, CDR2 SVGAGI. CDR3 size: 13 residues. J lost 7 bases, V lost 7 bases, and 4 bases had no gene match. Findings and caveats of the study: Accounts indicate the classifier identified cytomegalovirus status with strong specificity and sensitivity.

The method was immunoSEQ multiplex PCR; TCRdb's version includes in-frame clones alone and lacks a portion of them. Of 250,000 to 400,000 clones detected, roughly 88% appear once; the ten largest clones hold around 0.96%. The rearrangement joins TRBV6-5 to TRBJ1-6, with 7 bases that match TRBD1. The clonotype was recovered from a man younger than 40 in good health and CMV-seronegative. The sequencing input was PBMCs. CDR3 nucleotides: TGTGCCAGCAAGAGGGACAGAAATTCACCCCTCCACTTT. This gives the protein CASKRDRNSPLHF.